This TCR beta chain was retrieved from a study of cytomegalovirus exposure and HLA in healthy donors. A remark on this clone: Its antigen is not identified.

This CDR3 has 13 amino acids. Trimming took 5 bases from V and 5 from J, leaving 10 bases between them. Germline CDR1 and CDR2: SNHLY and FYNNEI. PCR primers comprised 60 Vbeta and 13 Jbeta primers. The assay was immunoSEQ multiplex PCR, and TCRdb's table has in-frame clones only and misses some. The sample yields under 200,000 clones, 76% seen once. General study results and limits: As a later analysis showed, several of the most significant clusters appeared to be linked to common viral pathogens. Most likely, a cluster of highly shared sequence variants arose as a sequencing artifact.

The V gene is TRBV2, the J gene TRBJ1-5; D is perhaps TRBD1 (6 bases). The sequence was obtained from a female donor in good health and CMV-seronegative. Material for sequencing was PBMCs. CDR3 in DNA: TGTGCCAGCAGTTTACAGGGTTATCAGCCCCAGCATTTT. As protein: CASSLQGYQPQHF.